These T cell receptor beta chains were read from a single sample in a study of early T cells in non-severe SARS-CoV-2 infection. Using its own MiXCR run on the 5' RACE reads, TCRdb lists one record per CDR3 protein. The sample has under 25,000 distinct CDR3 sequences, 4.7% seen once. Sequencing was done on a sample of whole blood. The receptor source for this set is an adult who was a healthcare worker with PCR-confirmed SARS-CoV-2 infection or an uninfected control (not recorded which). Both conserved end residues are part of each CDR3. A D gene is named only where the DNA matches it firmly. Not every row has a clone size; where given, it reads once, few, many or a size class.

v_gene: TRBV10-3
j_gene: TRBJ2-1
abundance: many
d_gene: TRBD2
CDR3nt: TGTGCCATTTCGACTAGCGGGGGGGAGAATGAGCAGTTCTTC
CDR3aa: CAISTSGGENEQFF

v_gene: TRBV3-1
j_gene: TRBJ2-3
abundance: many
d_gene: NA
CDR3nt: TGTGCCAGCAGCCACTCGACAGATACGCAGTATTTT
CDR3aa: CASSHSTDTQYF

v_gene: TRBV11-3
j_gene: TRBJ2-3
abundance: NA
d_gene: NA
CDR3nt: TGTGCCAGCAGCTTAGGGGCCACCGGAGATACGCAGTATTTT
CDR3aa: CASSLGATGDTQYF

v_gene: TRBV12-3/TRBV12-4
j_gene: TRBJ2-7
abundance: NA
d_gene: TRBD2
CDR3nt: TGTGCCAGCAGTTCGAGCGGGGGCAGCTACGAGCAGTACTTC
CDR3aa: CASSSSGGSYEQYF

v_gene: TRBV4-3
j_gene: TRBJ2-3
abundance: many
d_gene: TRBD2
CDR3nt: TGCGCCAGCACCCGGACTAGCGGGGATACCACAGATACGCAGTATTTT
CDR3aa: CASTRTSGDTTDTQYF

v_gene: TRBV14
j_gene: TRBJ2-4
abundance: few
d_gene: TRBD1
CDR3nt: TGTGCCAGCAGCCATGGACAGGGTGGGGCCAAAAACATTCAGTACTTC
CDR3aa: CASSHGQGGAKNIQYF

v_gene: TRBV20-1
j_gene: TRBJ2-1
abundance: NA
d_gene: NA
CDR3nt: TGCAGTGCAATCGACAGGTTTCGGGATGAGCAGTTCTTC
CDR3aa: CSAIDRFRDEQFF

v_gene: TRBV7-9
j_gene: TRBJ1-5
abundance: many
d_gene: NA
CDR3nt: TGTGCCAGCAGCGATAATAGCAATCAGCCCCAGCATTTT
CDR3aa: CASSDNSNQPQHF

v_gene: TRBV10-1
j_gene: TRBJ2-3
abundance: NA
d_gene: TRBD1
CDR3nt: TGCGCCAGCACGTTCGGACAGGCTACAGATACGCAGTATTTT
CDR3aa: CASTFGQATDTQYF

v_gene: TRBV7-7
j_gene: TRBJ1-3
abundance: few
d_gene: NA
CDR3nt: TGTGCCAGCAGCTTAGGGGAGCTCCCCGGAAACACCATATATTTT
CDR3aa: CASSLGELPGNTIYF

v_gene: TRBV6-4
j_gene: TRBJ1-2
abundance: many
d_gene: NA
CDR3nt: TGTGCCAGCAGACCGACAAGTAACTATGGCTACACCTTC
CDR3aa: CASRPTSNYGYTF

v_gene: TRBV30
j_gene: TRBJ2-6
abundance: many
d_gene: NA
CDR3nt: TGTGGCCGGGCTGGGGCCAACGTCCTGACTTTC
CDR3aa: CGRAGANVLTF

v_gene: TRBV20-1
j_gene: TRBJ2-7
abundance: many
d_gene: NA
CDR3nt: TGCAGTGCTAGAGGTGGCAGAGGCTACGAGCAGTACTTC
CDR3aa: CSARGGRGYEQYF